What follows are 30 T cell receptor beta chains derived from one specimen sequenced in a study of CD8 T cells in ankylosing spondylitis. TCRdb used MiXCR to reprocess the 5' RACE reads, holding one entry per CDR3 protein. The sample yields approximately 150,000 distinct CDR3 sequences, around a third seen once. The sequencing sample was made of synovial fluid, either unsorted or a sorted T cell fraction (not recorded which). These receptors all come from a male donor with ankylosing spondylitis.

The genes are TRBV4-2 and TRBJ1-2; D unresolved. Germline-derived CDR1 and CDR2 are LGHNA and YNFKEQ. The V end lost 3 bases, the J end lost 2 bases, and 13 bases lay between the germline ends. There are 15 residues in the CDR3. Here the CDR3 reads CASSQYIDPNYGYTF. CDR3 nucleotides: TGTGCCAGCAGCCAGTACATAGATCCCAACTATGGCTACACCTTC.

This rearrangement joins TRBV30 to TRBJ1-5, with D tentatively TRBD1 (6 bases). Germline V CDR1 and CDR2: GTSNPN, SVGIG (reference sequence). CDR3 length: 14 residues. V was pared by 4 bases and J by 2 bases, with 12 bases between. Here the CDR3 reads CAWNREWGNQPQHF. CDR3 sequence (DNA): TGTGCCTGGAACAGGGAATGGGGCAATCAGCCCCAGCATTTT.

In this sample, this clonotype turned up a few times. This sequence joins TRBV7-2 and TRBJ2-5; D call uncertain. Germline assignment: CDR1 SGHTA and CDR2 FQGNSA. The V and J ends lost 0 bases and 2 bases respectively, with 13 bases between them. CDR3 length: 16 amino acids. The CDR3 DNA follows: TGTGCCAGCAGCTTAGCGCTGTACGGAACACAAGAGACCCAGTACTTC. Translation: CASSLALYGTQETQYF.

This chain joins TRBV7-6 and TRBJ2-2, with TRBD2 matching 11 bases. This CDR3 has 15 amino acids. The V segment lost 6 bases and the J segment 6 bases; nucleotides outside the gene matches: 6. Germline V gene sequence: CDR1 SGHVS, CDR2 FNYEAQ. The CDR3 DNA reads as TGTGCCAGCAGTAGCGGGAGGGCCGCGGCCGGGGAGCTGTTTTTT. Protein sequence: CASSSGRAAAGELFF.

This clonotype occurred a few times. The CDR3 DNA reads as TGTGCCAGCAGTTCCTACGGAGAATCAGATACGCAGTATTTT. This gives the protein CASSSYGESDTQYF. The chain combines TRBV27 with TRBJ2-3; D not certain. V dropped 4 bases and J dropped 4 bases, with 12 bases sitting between them. Germline CDR1 MNHEY, CDR2 SMNVEV (reference sequence). This CDR3 is 14 amino acids long.

This clonotype was observed a few times. V and J are TRBV7-9 and TRBJ1-1; no clear D gene. Germline CDR1 reads SEHNR; CDR2 reads FQNEAQ (reference sequence). This CDR3 comprises 11 residues. V was pared by 11 bases and J by 6 bases, with 13 bases between. In nucleotides, the CDR3 is TGTGCCCTCCTACCACGGGCTGAAGCTTTCTTT. Its protein product is CALLPRAEAFF.

The rearrangement joins TRBV10-3 to TRBJ2-7, with 8 bases that match TRBD1. V was clipped by 6 bases and J by 5 bases; unmatched bases: 6. This CDR3 has 13 amino acids. Germline lookup yields CDR1 ENHRY and CDR2 SYGVKD. The CDR3 nucleotides are TGTGCCATCAGCTCCGGACAGGGAAACGAGCAGTACTTC. Its translation: CAISSGQGNEQYF.

The chain is built from TRBV5-1 and TRBJ1-6; D is uncertain. Germline V gene sequence: CDR1 SGHRS, CDR2 YFSETQ. V was clipped by 0 bases and J by 8 bases, with 12 bases between them. The CDR3 sequence is 15 residues long. The CDR3 loop reads CASSLVGPRDSPLHF. DNA of the CDR3: TGCGCCAGCAGCTTGGTGGGCCCGAGGGATTCACCCCTCCACTTT.

This clonotype showed up many times. The chain links TRBV20-1 to TRBJ1-6; 10 bases agree with TRBD1. CDR1 and CDR2 (germline): DFQATT, SNEGSKA (reference sequence). The length of the CDR3 is 16 residues. Trimming took 0 bases from V and 9 from J; bases not matched to a gene: 8. CDR3 protein: CSARDGGQGSSSPLHF. The DNA for the CDR3 is TGCAGTGCTAGAGATGGGGGACAGGGGTCTTCTTCACCCCTCCACTTT.

The chain combines TRBV7-9 with TRBJ1-2; the match to TRBD1 covers 9 bases. The germline gives CDR1 SEHNR, CDR2 FQNEAQ (reference sequence). This CDR3 comprises 14 residues. V shed 6 bases, J shed 4 bases, and the junction held 6 bases outside the gene matches. CDR3 bases: TGTGCCAGCAGATCGGACAGGGGCCCCTATGGCTACACCTTC. Its translation: CASRSDRGPYGYTF.

In this sample, this clonotype turned up a few times. CDR3 sequence reads: CASSLSGTNTDTQYF. The DNA of the CDR3 is TGCGCCAGCAGCTTGTCTGGCACTAACACAGATACGCAGTATTTT. This chain connects TRBV5-1 to TRBJ2-3; the D is unclear. With 1 base removed from V and 2 bases from J, the gap between germline ends came to 11 bases. The CDR3 has 15 residues. CDR1 is SGHRS and CDR2 is YFSETQ in the germline V gene.

This clonotype was observed a few times. The chain combines TRBV27 with TRBJ1-2; D is ambiguous. V was cut by 6 bases and J by 0 bases, with 8 bases left in between. This CDR3 contains 13 residues. Per germline, CDR1 MNHEY and CDR2 SMNVEV (reference sequence). CDR3: CASRINANYGYTF. The CDR3, as DNA: TGTGCCAGCAGGATAAACGCTAACTATGGCTACACCTTC.

This rearrangement joins TRBV6-1 to TRBJ1-5; D remains ambiguous. Trimming removed 3 bases from V and 0 bases from J, with 6 bases in between. The germline CDR1 and CDR2 sequences are MNHNS and SASEGT. The CDR3 runs 14 residues. The CDR3 region is CASSEVASNQPQHF. In DNA, the CDR3 is TGTGCCAGCAGTGAGGTCGCTAGCAATCAGCCCCAGCATTTT.

In this sample, this clonotype turned up a few times. The genes are TRBV5-1 and TRBJ1-1; D call uncertain. The germline V and J ends were trimmed by 3 bases and 11 bases, with 14 bases remaining between them. The CDR3 runs to 12 residues. The germline V gene encodes CDR1 SGHRS and CDR2 YFSETQ. In DNA form, the CDR3 reads TGCGCCAGCAGCTCGGACCAGACGGCGGCTTTCTTT. Translating gives CASSSDQTAAFF.

This clonotype has just a few counts. The chain couples TRBV20-1 to TRBJ1-2; D unresolved. This CDR3 is 10 amino acids long. The germline CDR1 and CDR2 sequences are DFQATT and SNEGSKA (reference sequence). This CDR3 is CSASRGGYTF. The CDR3 DNA reads TGCAGCGCCTCCCGGGGAGGCTACACCTTC.

The chain employs TRBV29-1 and TRBJ1-2; 8 positions agree with TRBD1. The CDR3 length is 13 residues. From germline, CDR1 is SQVTM and CDR2 ANQGSEA. V dropped 2 bases and J dropped 2; count of bases not matched to a gene: 1. The CDR3 DNA follows: TGCAGCGTTGAAAACAGGGGGAACTATGGCTACACCTTC. Protein product: CSVENRGNYGYTF.

This clonotype was counted between two and nine times. V and J are TRBV12-3 or TRBV12-4 and TRBJ1-4, with D perhaps matching TRBD1 (6 bases). CDR3 length: 16 residues. V lost 6 bases to trimming and J lost 7 bases, with 21 bases between them. In DNA, the CDR3 is TGTGCCAGCAGCCCGGGCAAGGGGGGGATAGGTGAAAAACTGTTTTTT. As protein: CASSPGKGGIGEKLFF.

This clonotype showed up many times. In DNA form, the CDR3 reads TGTGCCAGCAGGACAGACTATGGCTACACCTTC. The encoded protein is CASRTDYGYTF. V is TRBV6-6 and J is TRBJ1-2, with TRBD1 as a possible D gene (5 bases). Germline CDR1 reads MNHNY; CDR2 reads SVGAGI (reference sequence). This CDR3 has 11 residues. Trimming removed 6 bases at V and 3 bases at J, with 5 bases between.

The J gene is TRBJ2-5, the V gene TRBV7-2; D might be TRBD2 (6 bases). Trimming shortened V by 4 bases and J by 0 bases, and 15 bases separated the two germline ends. Germline V gives CDR1 SGHTA, CDR2 FQGNSA. CDR3 length: 16 amino acids. The CDR3 DNA is TGTGCCAGCAGCTCTTTTGGCGGGGCGTACCAAGAGACCCAGTACTTC. Amino acids: CASSSFGGAYQETQYF.

This clonotype was counted a few times. The rearrangement links TRBV20-1 to TRBJ2-1; 8 bases map to TRBD2. V was pared by 6 bases and J by 0 bases, with 10 bases of the junction left unmatched. This CDR3 comprises 16 residues. Germline V gene lookup returns CDR1 DFQATT and CDR2 SNEGSKA (reference sequence). The CDR3 region is CSALNLAGGSYNEQFF. CDR3 sequence (DNA): TGCAGTGCCCTAAATCTGGCGGGGGGCTCCTACAATGAGCAGTTCTTC.

The V and J genes are TRBV6-1 and TRBJ2-7; 7 nucleotides line up with TRBD1. There are 14 residues in the CDR3. J gave up 3 bases and V 6 bases, and 8 bases lay outside the gene matches. The germline V gene encodes CDR1 MNHNS and CDR2 SASEGT. The CDR3 is CASRGDSSYYEQYF. CDR3 DNA sequence: TGTGCCAGCAGGGGGGACAGCTCCTACTACGAGCAGTACTTC.

This clonotype was counted between two and nine times. The rearrangement uses TRBV7-2 and TRBJ2-7; 12 nucleotides agree with TRBD2. Germline loops: CDR1 SGHTA, CDR2 FQGNSA. With V trimmed by 4 bases and J by 4 bases, 5 bases remained unmatched. The CDR3 extends over 15 amino acids. For the CDR3, the DNA is TGTGCCAGCAGCTCCCGGACTAGCGGGACTTACGAGCAGTACTTC. Translating gives CASSSRTSGTYEQYF.

This clonotype came up a few times. V usage is TRBV28 and J usage is TRBJ2-7, with no clear D. The CDR3 consists of 11 residues. The V and J ends lost 5 bases and 1 base respectively, with 3 bases between them. Germline CDR1 reads MDHEN; CDR2 reads SYDVKM. The CDR3 region is CASSISYEQYF. As DNA, the CDR3 is TGTGCCAGCAGTATTTCCTACGAGCAGTACTTC.

This clonotype was seen ten or more times. V and J are TRBV5-1 and TRBJ2-7, with 9 bases fitting TRBD2. Germline CDR1 and CDR2: SGHRS and YFSETQ. Germline trimming cut 0 bases from V and 1 base from J; bases unmatched to any gene: 11. The CDR3 length is 18 residues. The CDR3 DNA sequence: TGCGCCAGCAGCTTGGCCGCGTTTAGCGGGAGTGGTTCCTACGAGCAGTACTTC. It is translated as CASSLAAFSGSGSYEQYF.

V and J are TRBV12-3 or TRBV12-4 and TRBJ2-7; 10 bases line up with TRBD2. J was trimmed by 7 bases and V by 7 bases; bases with no gene match: 10. This CDR3 is 14 amino acids long. CDR3 sequence reads: CASTPAGGRGEQYF. The CDR3 nucleotides are TGTGCCAGCACCCCAGCGGGGGGGCGTGGGGAGCAGTACTTC.

This clonotype was seen many times. The gene calls are TRBV20-1 and TRBJ2-7; 7 nucleotides agree with TRBD2. Per the germline V gene, CDR1 is DFQATT and CDR2 is SNEGSKA (reference sequence). The CDR3 loop spans 17 amino acids. V shed 0 bases and J 1 base; nucleotides not matched to a gene: 12. The CDR3 protein is CSARDLGGGRRSYEQYF. For the CDR3, the DNA is TGCAGTGCTAGAGATCTCGGCGGCGGGAGAAGGTCCTACGAGCAGTACTTC.

This clonotype was counted once. V is TRBV12-3 or TRBV12-4 and J is TRBJ2-3, with 8 bases matching TRBD2. Trimming took 6 bases from V and 5 from J; bases not matched to a gene: 10. There are 15 residues in the CDR3. This chain's CDR3 is CASRGGAGGLDTQYF. CDR3 bases: TGTGCCAGCAGGGGGGGTGCGGGAGGACTAGATACGCAGTATTTT.

V and J are TRBV7-2 and TRBJ1-1, with D unresolved. Trimming removed 7 bases from V and 3 bases from J, with 12 bases in between. The CDR3 is made up of 13 amino acids. Per germline, CDR1 SGHTA and CDR2 FQGNSA. For the CDR3, the DNA is TGTGCCAGCACCACTTATTTGGACACTGAAGCTTTCTTT. It yields the protein CASTTYLDTEAFF.

The chain is built from TRBV3-1 and TRBJ1-5; 8 nucleotides line up with TRBD1. The CDR3 is 15 residues long. Germline V gene lookup returns CDR1 LGHDT and CDR2 YNNKEL (reference sequence). V was clipped by 3 bases and J by 5 bases; unmatched bases: 6. The CDR3 DNA reads TGTGCCAGCAGCCACAGTCCGACAGGGGATCAGCCCCAGCATTTT. This codes for CASSHSPTGDQPQHF.

This chain links TRBV7-2 with TRBJ1-3; D gene uncertain. The CDR3 covers 16 residues. V lost 5 bases and J lost 0, with 14 bases in between. Germline V gene lookup returns CDR1 SGHTA and CDR2 FQGNSA. The CDR3 reads CASSPRITISGNTIYF. Written as DNA, the CDR3 is TGTGCCAGCAGCCCCCGGATTACAATCTCTGGAAACACCATATATTTT.